A selection of T cell receptor beta chains follows, all from one sample in a study of vaccination and CD4 T cells after COVID-19. Using its own MiXCR run on the PCR reads, TCRdb lists one record per CDR3 protein. The sample records about 11,000 distinct CDR3 sequences, approximately 53% being singletons. No cognate antigen is known for these TCRs. Sequences were obtained from CD4+ T cells from blood, cultured in vitro. Every receptor here comes from a human donor who had recovered from COVID-19. Each CDR3 is given without its conserved first and last residue.

TRBJ2-5 TRBV20-1 SAVNRGFRETQY
TRBJ1-2 TRBV10-1 ASSDGDGYGYT
TRBJ2-7 TRBV30 AWRYSVDGSYEQY
TRBJ1-5 TRBV19 ASSIRVGNQPQH
TRBJ2-1 TRBV19 ASSMGGQGVIQYNEQF
TRBJ2-1 TRBV20-1 SAYYNEQF
TRBJ2-5 TRBV20-1 SARGTSGGQETQY
TRBJ2-3 TRBV2 ASSSGPGQGTDTQY
TRBJ2-3 TRBV7-2 ASSPDRGDTQY
TRBJ2-1 TRBV5-4 ASSPSRSSYNEQF
TRBJ2-2 TRBV19 ASSISSGWGGELF
TRBJ1-5 TRBV28 ASSLRRQGLGKPQH
TRBJ2-1 TRBV20-1 SASRRTGTGEQF
TRBJ1-5 TRBV19 ASSTGTGYHSNQPQH
TRBJ1-2 TRBV10-3 AISVYPNYGYT
TRBJ1-6 TRBV27 ASSLGQDNSPLH
TRBJ1-2 TRBV2 ASRASGTGANGYT
TRBJ1-2 TRBV24-1 ATSESGSYGYT
TRBJ2-2 TRBV6-1 ASSPVGLAGVTGELF
TRBJ2-2 TRBV5-1 ASKGDPGTGELF
TRBJ1-1 TRBV19 ASSIGPRSEAF
TRBJ2-5 TRBV5-4 ASSLAAKDLTQY
TRBJ2-2 TRBV23-1 ASSHRDYNGELF
TRBJ2-3 TRBV7-6 ASSLSWRGRLTKDTQY
TRBJ1-3 TRBV20-1 SARTGTSSGNTIY
TRBJ1-1 TRBV7-3 ASSPDRGPYTEAF
TRBJ1-3 TRBV20-1 SAPKNSGNTIY
TRBJ1-6 TRBV20-1 SARDSQWNSPLH